This note documents a single TCR beta chain sequence. The data originate from a study of blood T cell repertoires in COVID-19. Study information: Sites in the United States, Italy and Spain provided acute and convalescent COVID-19 samples. The cDNA or gDNA used as material had been derived from T cells, B-cell-depleted T cells, or PBMCs.

The germline V gene encodes CDR1 MNHEY and CDR2 SVGAGI. The junction had 16 bases not matched to a gene; V was cut back by 8 bases and J by 8 bases. The CDR3 totals 15 residues. Per the study methods: Researchers report that nucleated cell counts were estimated from reference gene primer amplification. TCRdb keeps only in-frame clones here, not all; method: immunoSEQ multiplex PCR. Clone size and V and J calls were adopted from that table, with D and trimming inferred from the DNA. The table shows about 100,000 clones, with about nine tenths occurring only once. The chain uses TRBV6-5 and TRBJ1-2; 8 bases are shared with TRBD1. Sequencing used peripheral blood. The TCR originated in a man aged 50-59 years with acute or convalescent COVID-19. CDR3 sequence reads: CASATDRANEWGYTF. The CDR3 DNA sequence: TGTGCCAGCGCCACGGACAGGGCTAATGAGTGGGGCTACACCTTC.